One and the same sample provided the 31 T cell receptor beta chains below, sequenced in a study of blood T cell repertoires in COVID-19. Generated by immunoSEQ multiplex PCR, the TCRdb table keeps only in-frame clones and is missing some. The table has about 330,000 clones, around four fifths seen once. Material for sequencing was peripheral blood. These receptors all stem from a woman aged 45-60 years with acute or convalescent COVID-19.

J is TRBJ1-6 and V is TRBV30, with D perhaps matching TRBD1 (5 bases). The CDR3 covers 12 residues. Per the germline V gene, CDR1 is GTSNPN and CDR2 is SVGIG (reference sequence). The V and J ends lost 6 bases and 7 bases respectively, with 10 bases between them. The CDR3 sequence: CACQRGNSPLHF. CDR3 DNA sequence: TGTGCCTGCCAAAGGGGAAATTCACCCCTCCACTTT.

This chain uses TRBV6-5 with TRBJ2-4; weak D call: TRBD2 (6 bases). CDR1 and CDR2 (germline): MNHEY, SVGAGI. The CDR3 extends over 15 amino acids. CDR3 protein: CASRGGVSGKNIQYF. As DNA, the CDR3 is TGTGCGTCGCGGGGCGGGGTCTCGGGCAAAAACATTCAGTACTTC.

The rearrangement uses TRBV5-1 and TRBJ1-1; D may be TRBD1 (5 bases). V was pared by 0 bases and J by 0 bases, with 9 bases between. Germline lookup yields CDR1 SGHRS and CDR2 YFSETQ. The CDR3 spans 15 residues. As DNA, the CDR3 is TGCGCCAGCAGCTTGGTGGGGGGGTTGAACACTGAAGCTTTCTTT. It translates to CASSLVGGLNTEAFF.

V gene TRBV29-1 combines with J gene TRBJ1-2, with 12 bases that match TRBD1. This CDR3 is 15 amino acids long. Germline trimming cut 5 bases from V and 4 bases from J; bases unmatched to any gene: 8. Germline loops: CDR1 SQVTM, CDR2 ANQGSEA. CDR3 DNA sequence: TGCAGCGTTATCCGGGACAGGGGGCTCGGCTATGGCTACACCTTC. Translated: CSVIRDRGLGYGYTF.

This clone turned up a few times. The V call is TRBV5-1, the J call TRBJ2-3; D possibly corresponds to TRBD2 (5 bases). V was pared by 4 bases and J by 0 bases, with 9 bases between. Germline lookup yields CDR1 SGHRS and CDR2 YFSETQ. The CDR3 totals 14 residues. The CDR3 DNA reads TGCGCCAGCAGCCCGTCGGGGAGCACAGATACGCAGTATTTT. It codes for CASSPSGSTDTQYF.

V is TRBV5-1 and J is TRBJ2-7; D is unresolved. Germline CDR1 and CDR2: SGHRS and YFSETQ. The CDR3 is made up of 14 amino acids. V lost 0 bases and J lost 0, with 7 bases in between. The CDR3 DNA sequence: TGCGCCAGCAGCTTGGCGGGTATCTCCTACGAGCAGTACTTC. Translating it yields CASSLAGISYEQYF. Filled out from reference TRBV5-1 and TRBJ2-7, the complete variable domain reads KAGVTQTPRYLIKTRGQQVTLSCSPISGHRSVSWYQQTPGQGLQFLFEYFSETQRNKGNFPGRFSGRQFSNSRSEMNVSTLELGDSALYLCASSLAGISYEQYFGPGTRLTVT.

The genes are TRBV28 and TRBJ1-1; TRBD1 agrees at 8 bases. This CDR3 is 16 amino acids long. Germline CDR1 is MDHEN and CDR2 is SYDVKM. V lost 3 bases to trimming and J lost 2 bases; unmatched junction nucleotides: 8. Here the CDR3 DNA reads TGTGCCAGCAGTTTGGCAGGGGGCATGGGTAACACTGAAGCTTTCTTT. Protein product: CASSLAGGMGNTEAFF.

The sample holds a few counts of this clone. Other DNA variants within this sample encode the same CDR3. The rearrangement links TRBV6-5 to TRBJ2-6; TRBD1 might be the D (6 bases). The length of the CDR3 is 16 residues. In germline, CDR1 is MNHEY, CDR2 SVGAGI. Between the trimmed V and J ends, which lost 0 bases and 4 bases, there was a span of 10 bases. CDR3 sequence reads: CASSYSPGAGANVLTF. DNA for the CDR3: TGTGCCAGCAGTTACTCGCCAGGGGCCGGGGCCAACGTCCTGACTTTC.

The count of this clone is one. The chain has TRBV12-3 or TRBV12-4 and TRBJ1-2, with 8 bases matching TRBD1. V gave up 5 bases and J gave up 7 bases; unmatched junction bases: 6. This CDR3 spans 13 amino acids. The CDR3 DNA is TGTGCCAGCAGTCGGGACAGGCCGGGTGGCTACACCTTC. Residues: CASSRDRPGGYTF.

J is TRBJ1-1 and V is TRBV5-1, with 7 bases fitting TRBD1. Per the germline V gene, CDR1 is SGHRS and CDR2 is YFSETQ. The CDR3 length is 16 residues. With 0 bases clipped from V and 1 base from J, the junction kept 6 bases outside the gene matches. The CDR3 reads CASSLGGGARNTEAFF. The CDR3 DNA reads TGCGCCAGCAGCTTGGGAGGGGGCGCTAGGAACACTGAAGCTTTCTTT.

The chain is built from TRBV4-1 and TRBJ1-5; D is unclear. This CDR3 has 13 residues. Germline V gene sequence: CDR1 MGHRA, CDR2 YSYEKL. The V end was cut by 8 bases, the J end by 4 bases, with 12 bases between. CDR3 loop: CASGEIGNQPQHF. CDR3 DNA: TGCGCCAGCGGAGAGATCGGTAATCAGCCCCAGCATTTT.

The chain uses TRBV2 and TRBJ1-1; D remains ambiguous. The V gene lost 5 bases and the J gene lost 3 bases, with 4 bases spanning the gap. Per germline, CDR1 SNHLY and CDR2 FYNNEI. CDR3 length: 11 residues. This CDR3 is CASSPYTEAFF. In DNA, the CDR3 is TGTGCCAGCAGTCCATACACTGAAGCTTTCTTT.

The chain combines TRBV7-6 with TRBJ2-3, with no clear D. Germline CDR1 SGHVS, CDR2 FNYEAQ. The V end lost 5 bases, the J end lost 6 bases, and 15 bases lay between the germline ends. The CDR3 runs 14 residues. In DNA form, the CDR3 reads TGTGCCAGCAGCAGTGGGTCTAGATGGGATACGCAGTATTTT. This translates into CASSSGSRWDTQYF.

This clone was recorded once. V usage is TRBV10-3 and J usage is TRBJ2-4; the D gene is possibly TRBD2 (6 bases). V was pared by 2 bases and J by 3 bases, with 20 bases between. This CDR3 has 18 residues. Germline CDR1 reads ENHRY; CDR2 reads SYGVKD. The CDR3 bases are TGTGCCATCAGTGAGGCCCTTTTGCGGGGTTGGGGCAAAAACATTCAGTACTTC. The encoded protein is CAISEALLRGWGKNIQYF.

This clone has only a few counts. The chain couples TRBV11-2 to TRBJ2-2, with TRBD1 identical over 11 bases. CDR3 length equals 15 residues. Germline lookup yields CDR1 SGHAT and CDR2 FQNNGV. V lost 5 bases, J lost 6 bases, and 5 bases stayed unmatched. DNA of the CDR3: TGTGCCAGCAGCCACCCGGGACAGGGGGCCGGGGAGCTGTTTTTT. Translated, it gives CASSHPGQGAGELFF.

The chain employs TRBV9 and TRBJ1-3, with 8 nucleotides matching TRBD1. The CDR3 sequence is 15 residues long. V lost 3 bases, J lost 2 bases, and 4 bases stayed unmatched. Germline assignment: CDR1 SGDLS and CDR2 YYNGEE. CDR3 loop: CASSETGEPGNTIYF. The CDR3 nucleotides read TGTGCCAGCAGCGAGACAGGGGAGCCTGGAAACACCATATATTTT.

The chain couples TRBV6-5 to TRBJ2-1; 8 bases line up with TRBD1. The CDR3 has 15 residues. Per the germline V gene, CDR1 is MNHEY and CDR2 is SVGAGI. V lost 2 bases and J lost 3; bases outside the gene matches: 3. CDR3 amino acids: CASSYTGQDYNEQFF. Written as DNA, the CDR3 is TGTGCCAGCAGTTACACGGGACAGGACTACAATGAGCAGTTCTTC.

The chain has TRBV6-4 and TRBJ2-1; TRBD1 agrees at 7 bases. The V and J ends lost 2 bases and 2 bases, in that order; junction bases with no gene match: 3. The V gene's germline CDR1 is MRHNA and CDR2 SNTAGT. The CDR3 runs 15 residues. The CDR3 DNA reads as TGTGCCAGCAGTGACATAGGGGGCCCCTACAATGAGCAGTTCTTC. It specifies CASSDIGGPYNEQFF.

This chain connects TRBV6-1 to TRBJ1-2, with D maybe TRBD1 (5 bases). V gave up 0 bases and J gave up 8 bases, with 16 bases separating them. This CDR3 has 15 amino acids. Per germline, CDR1 MNHNS and CDR2 SASEGT. CDR3 DNA sequence: TGTGCCAGCAGTGAAGCGCTTCATGGGGCCGGGGGCTACACCTTC. This translates into CASSEALHGAGGYTF.

The chain joins TRBV27 to TRBJ2-1; D possibly corresponds to TRBD2 (5 bases). The CDR3 totals 18 residues. The germline CDR1 and CDR2 sequences are MNHEY and SMNVEV (reference sequence). Trimming left V 6 bases short and J 2 bases short, with 23 bases between. For the CDR3, the DNA is TGTGCCAGCAGGCACCGGTCGCACGGGGATCACCCCTACAATGAGCAGTTCTTC. It encodes CASRHRSHGDHPYNEQFF.

As concerns this clone: Other DNA sequences of this sample code for an identical CDR3. V is TRBV30 and J is TRBJ1-1, with D hard to call. V dropped 3 bases and J dropped 0 bases, with 5 bases sitting between them. The germline V gene has CDR1 GTSNPN and CDR2 SVGIG (reference sequence). The CDR3 is 12 amino acids. The CDR3 DNA is TGTGCCTGGAGCCCCGTGAACACTGAAGCTTTCTTT. This encodes CAWSPVNTEAFF.

V and J are TRBV12-3 or TRBV12-4 and TRBJ2-7; D gene ambiguous. This CDR3 contains 13 residues. With 1 base removed from V and 3 bases from J, the gap between germline ends came to 7 bases. CDR3 bases: TGTGCCAGCAGTTTAGGGGCAGACTACGAGCAGTACTTC. Translated: CASSLGADYEQYF.

This sequence joins TRBV24-1 and TRBJ1-2; 7 positions match TRBD1. V was pared by 2 bases and J by 5 bases, with 7 bases of the junction left unmatched. There are 15 residues in the CDR3. The V gene's germline CDR1 is KGHDR and CDR2 SFDVKD. The DNA of the CDR3 is TGTGCCACCAGTGATTCCCGACAGGGATCATATGGCTACACCTTC. This gives the protein CATSDSRQGSYGYTF.

The CDR3 spells CASSMVWTSGSYEQFF. The CDR3, as DNA: TGTGCCAGTAGTATGGTTTGGACTAGCGGGAGTTATGAGCAGTTCTTC. The chain is built from TRBV19 and TRBJ2-1, with TRBD2 matching over 13 bases. After removal of 3 bases from V and 8 bases from J, the junction contained 7 bases not matched to a gene. The CDR3 has 16 amino acids. Germline V gene lookup returns CDR1 LNHDA and CDR2 SQIVND (reference sequence).

The chain joins TRBV30 to TRBJ1-3, with D possibly being TRBD1 (5 bases). This CDR3 has 15 amino acids. CDR1 and CDR2 from the germline V gene are GTSNPN and SVGIG (reference sequence). Trimming removed 3 bases from V and 2 bases from J, with 14 bases in between. The chain's CDR3 is CAWRDGGGPGNTIYF. The DNA for the CDR3 is TGTGCCTGGAGAGATGGCGGGGGACCTGGAAACACCATATATTTT.

This chain uses TRBV30 with TRBJ2-7; TRBD1 agrees at 8 bases. The CDR3 extends over 13 amino acids. The ends lost 2 bases at V and 4 bases at J; junction bases unmatched: 4. Germline V gives CDR1 GTSNPN, CDR2 SVGIG (reference sequence). CDR3: CAWSPGQEYEQYF. The CDR3 DNA reads TGTGCCTGGAGTCCGGGACAGGAATACGAGCAGTACTTC.

The chain joins TRBV19 to TRBJ2-2; D may be TRBD1 (5 bases). The CDR3 is 14 amino acids. Germline CDR1 LNHDA, CDR2 SQIVND (reference sequence). V gave up 5 bases and J gave up 2 bases, with 9 bases separating them. The CDR3 sequence: CASSSQVNTGELFF. The DNA of the CDR3 is TGTGCCAGTAGTTCACAGGTTAACACCGGGGAGCTGTTTTTT.

V and J are TRBV6-1 and TRBJ2-3, with D perhaps matching TRBD2 (6 bases). CDR1 and CDR2 from the germline V gene are MNHNS and SASEGT. This CDR3 has 13 residues. The V end lost 8 bases, the J end lost 6 bases, and 15 bases lay between the germline ends. The CDR3 here is CASGSSEGDTQYF. Written as DNA, the CDR3 is TGTGCCAGCGGATCTAGCGAGGGGGATACGCAGTATTTT.

The chain recombines TRBV27 with TRBJ2-7, with 10 bases fitting TRBD2. Germline assignment: CDR1 MNHEY and CDR2 SMNVEV (reference sequence). The junction had 4 bases not matched to a gene; V was cut back by 5 bases and J by 3 bases. The CDR3 totals 14 residues. The CDR3 region is CASSLAGEVYEQYF. In DNA form, the CDR3 reads TGTGCCAGCAGTCTAGCGGGAGAGGTCTACGAGCAGTACTTC.

This clone was seen a single time. The chain recombines TRBV7-2 with TRBJ2-1, with 11 bases matching TRBD2. The V and J ends lost 2 bases and 7 bases, in that order; junction bases with no gene match: 7. This CDR3 is 16 amino acids long. From germline, CDR1 is SGHTA and CDR2 FQGNSA. The CDR3 loop reads CASSLPTSGSSNEQFF. The CDR3 DNA sequence: TGTGCCAGCAGCTTACCCACTAGCGGGAGTAGTAATGAGCAGTTCTTC.

The rearrangement uses TRBV6-2 or TRBV6-3 and TRBJ1-1; D unclear. V lost 2 bases, J lost 4 bases, and 11 bases lay in between. The CDR3 runs to 14 residues. CDR1 and CDR2 from the germline V gene are MNHEY and SVGEGT. The CDR3 region is CASSYAEGITEAFF. The DNA of the CDR3 is TGTGCCAGCAGTTACGCAGAGGGAATCACTGAAGCTTTCTTT.